The source of this TCR beta chain is a study of T cells expressing NK-cell markers (dated by TCRdb to about 2020). About the study as a whole: Three sorted T-cell subsets (CD3+CD56+NKG2C+, CD3+CD56+NKG2C- and CD3+CD56-NKG2C+) from roughly eight donors had their TCR beta-chain repertoires profiled. Among the eight sequenced donors, only one was HCMV-seronegative, while the other seven were HCMV-seropositive. All eight donors whose samples were sequenced were randomly selected healthy volunteers, three of them men and five women. The libraries were sequenced on Illumina HiSeq 2000/2500, MiSeq or NextSeq, producing 2 x 150 bp reads. The full study reports these points: For five or six donors, the dominant CD3+CD56+NKG2C+ clonotypes were among the top 10 CD8+ clonotypes and accounted for 1.0-7.0% of CD8+ T cells. Whether the expanded NKG2C-expressing T cell clones were specific for HCMV antigens was left unclear. Those dominant clonotypes were again the most abundant among CD3+CD56-NKG2C+ cells in a few donors, at 28.3-60.1%.

To determine HCMV serostatus, a commercial ELISA kit was used to detect HCMV-specific IgG in serum. Ficoll density gradient centrifugation was used to isolate peripheral blood mononuclear cells from blood. Remarks on this clonotype: The clone's antigen remains unknown.

This sample was sequenced with an Illumina HiSeq 2000. TCR beta cDNA libraries were made by 5'RACE template switching that added a universal primer site and unique molecular identifiers. Synthesis of cDNA was primed from the TCR beta constant segment and was followed by two consecutive PCR amplification steps. As for how the authors treated the data: MIGEC was used to demultiplex reads and group the reads by UMI, and MiTCR was used to assemble and quantify clonotypes. To exclude erroneous sequences, any TCR cDNA sequence not supported by at least two reads was discarded. Downstream repertoire analysis used the tcR package, and clonotypes were matched across fractions by CDR3 nucleotide sequence plus V segment. VDJmatch was used to annotate antigen specificity against VDJdb, with one amino acid substitution allowed in CDR3. After TCRdb reprocessed the reads, each CDR3 protein sequence was kept as one row, without DNA. The V and J calls, along with clone size, are taken from TCRdb and not from the paper's own processing. This sample's listing comprises about 380,000 distinct CDR3 sequences. The ten largest clonotypes hold around 5.2% of the sample.

Sample: blood T cells: a sorted CD56 or NKG2C T cell subset, CD4+ or CD8+ T cells, or bulk PBMC T cells (not recorded which). The receptor was derived from a man aged 18-75 years in good health.

The CDR3 sequence is CSARQTTNKNIQYF. Recombination joined TRBV20-1 with TRBJ2-4; the TRBD2 assignment by TCRdb is unverifiable without DNA. According to the germline V gene (reference sequence), CDR1 reads DFQATT and CDR2 reads SNEGSKA. Including cysteine and phenylalanine, the CDR3 has 14 amino acids. Only the protein sequence is given.